The 32 T cell receptor beta chains in this list originate from one sample, sequenced in a study of regulatory T cells in long-lasting Graves disease. Time point here: newly diagnosed GD, antithyroid drugs for less than 3 months. RNA from PBMCs was the source of the TCR library. Construction of the TCR beta libraries employed iRepertoire HTBI primers in conjunction with Arm-PCR of CDR3 regions. TCRdb reprocessed the multiplex PCR reads via MiXCR and lists one record per CDR3 protein. The data contain approximately 560,000 distinct CDR3 sequences, roughly 15% of them singletons. This sample was shared with a second study, whose subject was T cells in Graves' hyperthyroidism and ophthalmopathy.

Here the sequenced sample was peripheral blood mononuclear cells (PBMCs), taken at new diagnosis, from a patient treated with antithyroid drugs. These receptors were obtained from a man younger than 35 with Graves disease.

On this clonotype: Possible read error: a much larger clone is one base away. This chain connects TRBV27 to TRBJ1-2; D gene uncertain. V dropped 0 bases and J dropped 4 bases, with 12 bases sitting between them. Germline lookup yields CDR1 MNHEY and CDR2 SMNVEV (reference sequence). The CDR3 covers 15 residues. In DNA, the CDR3 is TGTGCCAGCAGTTTATCTCCTCGGATACTCTATGGCTACACCTTC. It translates to CASSLSPRILYGYTF.

Ten or more counts support this clonotype. V gene TRBV6-2 or TRBV6-3 combines with J gene TRBJ1-2; 12 nucleotides match TRBD1. The ends lost 2 bases at V and 4 bases at J; junction bases unmatched: 17. In germline, CDR1 is MNHEY, CDR2 SVGEGT. This CDR3 comprises 20 residues. The chain's CDR3 is CASSYRLVPGQGARGYGYTF. The CDR3, as DNA: TGTGCCAGCAGTTACCGCCTCGTTCCGGGACAGGGGGCCCGGGGCTATGGCTACACCTTC.

At least ten counts were recorded for this clonotype. The chain joins TRBV9 to TRBJ1-1, with 8 bases fitting TRBD1. CDR1 is SGDLS and CDR2 is YYNGEE in the germline V gene. The CDR3 is 15 residues long. V trimming: 1 base; J trimming: 3 bases; junction bases outside the gene matches: 5. The CDR3 sequence is CASSVKPDRDTEAFF. DNA for the CDR3: TGTGCCAGCAGCGTAAAACCGGACAGGGACACTGAAGCTTTCTTT.

This clonotype was picked up many times. The V call is TRBV2, the J call TRBJ2-3; TRBD1 aligns across 7 bases. The CDR3 has 16 amino acids. The germline gives CDR1 SNHLY, CDR2 FYNNEI. Germline trimming cut 3 bases from V and 0 bases from J; bases unmatched to any gene: 6. This chain's CDR3 is CASSEPGTASTDTQYF. The CDR3 DNA sequence: TGTGCCAGCAGTGAGCCAGGGACAGCTAGCACAGATACGCAGTATTTT.

A note on this clonotype: At one end, the junction sequence differs from germline, possibly due to a read error. The chain is built from TRBV28 and TRBJ2-7; weak D call: TRBD1 (6 bases). The CDR3 has 15 amino acids. The germline V gene encodes CDR1 MDHEN and CDR2 SYDVKM. CDR3 region: CASSLSPRTAYERYF. In DNA, the CDR3 is TGTGCCAGCAGTTTATCCCCGCGGACAGCCTACGAGCGGTACTTC.

This clonotype was found once. This chain connects TRBV28 to TRBJ1-1, with D perhaps matching TRBD1 (5 bases). The V end lost 4 bases, the J end lost 5 bases, and 11 bases lay between the germline ends. Germline CDR1 MDHEN, CDR2 SYDVKM. The CDR3 consists of 13 residues. CDR3 protein: CASSWGRTTEAFF. The CDR3 DNA follows: TGTGCCAGCAGTTGGGGACGGACTACTGAAGCTTTCTTT.

This clonotype showed up many times. The gene calls are TRBV7-2 and TRBJ2-7; a possible D gene is TRBD2 (5 bases). The V end lost 0 bases, the J end lost 0 bases, and 15 bases lay between the germline ends. CDR3 length: 17 residues. Germline-derived CDR1 and CDR2 are SGHTA and FQGNSA. The CDR3 is CASSLALSGLSSYEQYF. The CDR3 DNA is TGTGCCAGCAGCTTAGCGCTATCCGGACTTAGCTCCTACGAGCAGTACTTC.

The chain employs TRBV28 and TRBJ2-2; 9 bases fit TRBD2. This CDR3 has 15 amino acids. CDR1 MDHEN and CDR2 SYDVKM come from the germline V gene. With 7 bases clipped from V and 3 bases from J, the junction kept 6 bases outside the gene matches. The CDR3 spells CASTLGLADTGELFF. CDR3 nucleotide sequence: TGTGCCAGCACCCTGGGACTAGCTGACACCGGGGAGCTGTTTTTT.

This clonotype was found many times. The rearrangement joins TRBV27 to TRBJ2-1; no clear D gene. CDR3 length: 16 residues. V was pared by 2 bases and J by 0 bases, with 11 bases between. Germline V gene lookup returns CDR1 MNHEY and CDR2 SMNVEV (reference sequence). The CDR3: CASSLAIPSSYNEQFF. CDR3 sequence (DNA): TGTGCCAGCAGTTTAGCTATTCCCAGCTCCTACAATGAGCAGTTCTTC.

This clonotype was seen at least ten times. The chain joins TRBV11-3 to TRBJ2-5, with D perhaps matching TRBD1 (5 bases). Per the germline V gene, CDR1 is SGHNT and CDR2 is YENEEA. Trimming removed 2 bases at V and 2 bases at J, with 12 bases between. The CDR3 is made up of 15 amino acids. This CDR3 reads CASSLSWTTQETQYF. CDR3 coding DNA: TGTGCCAGCAGCTTATCCTGGACAACACAAGAGACCCAGTACTTC.

Concerning this clonotype: This could be a read error, since a much larger clone is one nucleotide away. The chain links TRBV2 to TRBJ2-1; D remains ambiguous. The germline V gene encodes CDR1 SNHLY and CDR2 FYNNEI. V was trimmed by 2 bases and J by 10 bases, leaving 15 bases between them. This CDR3 comprises 14 residues. CDR3 nucleotide sequence: TGTGCCAGCAGTGAACGAGACTCCTTCTACGAGCAGTTCTTC. This gives the protein CASSERDSFYEQFF.

On this clonotype itself: A clone one base away is much larger, so this may be a read error. The chain links TRBV5-1 to TRBJ1-1, with D perhaps TRBD1 (5 bases). The V gene lost 0 bases and the J gene lost 4 bases, with 10 bases spanning the gap. This CDR3 is built from 14 residues. The germline V gene encodes CDR1 SGHRS and CDR2 YFSETQ. CDR3 DNA sequence: TGCGCCAGCAGCTTGGGTGAAGGGGCCACTGAAGCTTTCTTT. This encodes CASSLGEGATEAFF.

This clonotype has more than one count but fewer than ten. The chain couples TRBV12-3 or TRBV12-4 to TRBJ1-4, with TRBD1 as a possible D gene (5 bases). The V end was cut by 2 bases, the J end by 8 bases, with 12 bases between. This CDR3 spans 14 amino acids. CDR3 DNA: TGTGCCAGCAGTTTATGGCAGGGAGGCGAAAAACTGTTTTTT. It codes for CASSLWQGGEKLFF.

This sequence joins TRBV5-1 and TRBJ2-1; 7 positions agree with TRBD1. Germline loops: CDR1 SGHRS, CDR2 YFSETQ. CDR3 length: 16 residues. Losses at the gene ends were 4 bases for V and 0 bases for J; bases not matched to a gene: 7. CDR3 DNA: TGCGCCAGCAGCGCCGACAGGGCGAGCTCCTACAATGAGCAGTTCTTC. Its translation: CASSADRASSYNEQFF.

There are many counts of this clonotype. The chain carries TRBV28 and TRBJ2-7, with D perhaps matching TRBD1 (5 bases). V lost 3 bases and J 6 bases, leaving 9 bases between the germline ends. The CDR3 is 12 residues long. CDR1 MDHEN and CDR2 SYDVKM come from the germline V gene. The CDR3 DNA reads TGTGCCAGCAGTTTCAGGGTGGGCGAGCAGTACTTC. It encodes CASSFRVGEQYF.

This clonotype occurred many times. The rearrangement links TRBV7-8 to TRBJ2-1; 9 positions agree with TRBD2. V lost 7 bases to trimming and J lost 9 bases; unmatched junction nucleotides: 10. CDR1 and CDR2 (germline): SGHVS, FQNEAQ. The CDR3 extends over 14 amino acids. CDR3 nucleotide sequence: TGTGCCAGCAACAAGCGGGAGGAAATTGGTGAGCAGTTCTTC. Encoded protein: CASNKREEIGEQFF.

This clonotype has only a few counts. The chain combines TRBV12-5 with TRBJ2-1; D remains unclear. This CDR3 is 14 amino acids long. Germline V gene lookup returns CDR1 LGHNT and CDR2 FRNRAP. Trimming took 6 bases from V and 11 from J, leaving 20 bases between them. CDR3 DNA: TGTGCTAGTGGCCAAACCGGTCTCACCCCTAAGCAGTTCTTC. Amino acid sequence: CASGQTGLTPKQFF.

V gene TRBV6-1 combines with J gene TRBJ1-5; no firm D call. Germline V CDR1 and CDR2: MNHNS, SASEGT. Trimming removed 0 bases from V and 2 bases from J, with 14 bases in between. The CDR3 sequence is 17 residues long. The CDR3 spells CASSEAWPDRGNQPQHF. In nucleotides, the CDR3 is TGTGCCAGCAGTGAAGCGTGGCCGGATCGGGGCAATCAGCCCCAGCATTTT.

This clonotype has ten or more counts. The chain recombines TRBV7-6 with TRBJ2-6; D may match TRBD1 or TRBD2 (6 bases each). Germline values: CDR1 SGHVS, CDR2 FNYEAQ. This CDR3 is built from 19 residues. V was clipped by 4 bases and J by 0 bases, with 19 bases between them. CDR3 residues: CASSSQPGGTSSGANVLTF. The CDR3 region has the DNA TGTGCCAGCAGCTCCCAGCCCGGGGGCACCTCCTCTGGGGCCAACGTCCTGACTTTC.

This clonotype was picked up a small number of times. The chain combines TRBV5-1 with TRBJ2-2, with TRBD2 matching over 11 bases. CDR1 is SGHRS, CDR2 YFSETQ, per germline. Trimming at V came to 4 bases and at J to 8 bases, leaving 10 bases not matched to a gene. There are 16 residues in the CDR3. This CDR3 is CASSLTSGSINGELFF. DNA for the CDR3: TGCGCCAGCAGCCTAACTAGCGGGAGTATCAATGGGGAGCTGTTTTTT.

Worth noting for this clonotype: This may arise from a read error, as a much more abundant clone is one base away. Lacking the conserved final phenylalanine or tryptophan, this CDR3 likely reflects a read error. The gene calls are TRBV15 and TRBJ2-1, with D perhaps TRBD2 (5 bases). This CDR3 contains 16 residues. The V gene lost 1 base and the J gene lost 2 bases, with 12 bases spanning the gap. Germline loops: CDR1 LNHNV, CDR2 YYDKDF (reference sequence). This CDR3 reads CATSRARTPTYNEQFL. DNA for the CDR3: TGTGCCACCAGCAGAGCTCGGACTCCCACCTACAATGAGCAGTTCTTG.

Regarding this clonotype: Without the conserved terminal phenylalanine or tryptophan, this CDR3 likely stems from a read error. The chain combines TRBV12-3 or TRBV12-4 with TRBJ2-5; D unclear. This CDR3 has 12 amino acids. Trimming shortened V by 1 base and J by 10 bases, and 10 bases separated the two germline ends. CDR3 residues: CASSLDFWIQYL. The CDR3 DNA reads TGTGCCAGCAGTTTAGATTTCTGGATCCAGTACCTC.

This clonotype was detected many times. The V gene is TRBV18, the J gene TRBJ2-5; the match to TRBD1 covers 9 bases. Trimming took 2 bases from V and 6 from J; bases not matched to a gene: 4. CDR3 length equals 14 residues. Germline V gene sequence: CDR1 KGHSH, CDR2 LQKENI. As DNA, the CDR3 is TGTGCCAGCTCACCAGGGACAGGGATGAAGACCCAGTACTTC. Its protein is CASSPGTGMKTQYF.

This clonotype was counted at least ten times. The rearrangement joins TRBV15 to TRBJ2-7, with D possibly called TRBD1 or TRBD2 (5 bases each). CDR1 and CDR2 (germline): LNHNV, YYDKDF (reference sequence). The ends were cut back, 3 bases at V and 2 bases at J, with 11 bases in the middle. The CDR3 runs to 14 residues. CDR3 in DNA: TGTGCCACCAGCAGGAGGACGGGACCCTACGAGCAGTACTTC. Translated: CATSRRTGPYEQYF. Combining the CDR3 with reference TRBV15 and TRBJ2-7 gives the whole variable domain DAMVIQNPRYQVTQFGKPVTLSCSQTLNHNVMYWYQQKSSQAPKLLFHYYDKDFNNEADTPDNFQSRRPNTSFCFLDIRSPGLGDTAMYLCATSRRTGPYEQYFGPGTRLTVT.

The genes are TRBV24-1 and TRBJ2-3, with TRBD2 identical over 13 bases. The CDR3 consists of 19 residues. Trimming at V came to 4 bases and at J to 3 bases, leaving 12 bases not matched to a gene. Germline CDR1 reads KGHDR; CDR2 reads SFDVKD. CDR3 sequence: CATSDPSPGTSGATDTQYF. Here the CDR3 DNA reads TGTGCCACCAGTGACCCAAGTCCCGGGACTAGCGGGGCTACAGATACGCAGTATTTT.

This clonotype was seen just once. J is TRBJ1-1 and V is TRBV30; D may be TRBD1 (5 bases). The V end was cut by 5 bases, the J end by 8 bases, with 18 bases between. The CDR3 has 13 amino acids. CDR1 and CDR2 (germline): GTSNPN, SVGIG (reference sequence). CDR3 protein: CAWGKGAWSEAFF. For the CDR3, the DNA is TGTGCCTGGGGAAAAGGGGCTTGGAGCGAAGCTTTCTTT.

The chain uses TRBV9 and TRBJ2-7; D gene ambiguous. The V gene's germline CDR1 is SGDLS and CDR2 YYNGEE. V was shortened by 0 bases and J by 6 bases, with 10 bases between the two germline ends. The CDR3 runs 13 residues. In nucleotides, the CDR3 is TGTGCCAGCAGCGTAGTTAAGGAGAGCGAGCAGTACTTC. Residues: CASSVVKESEQYF.

This clonotype was recorded at least ten times. The chain links TRBV20-1 to TRBJ2-1, with unresolved D. CDR3 size: 11 residues. V dropped 1 base and J dropped 6 bases, with 4 bases sitting between them. Per germline, CDR1 DFQATT and CDR2 SNEGSKA (reference sequence). DNA for the CDR3: TGCAGTGCTAGAGGGGCCAATGAGCAGTTCTTC. Translating it yields CSARGANEQFF.

In its sample, this clonotype was seen many times. The genes are TRBV28 and TRBJ2-1; 10 bases match TRBD2. Germline V gene data show CDR1 as MDHEN and CDR2 as SYDVKM. The V and J ends lost 8 bases and 10 bases, in that order; junction bases with no gene match: 17. The CDR3 has 16 residues. The chain's CDR3 is CASLYQSASGSLEQFF. The CDR3 region has the DNA TGTGCCAGCCTATATCAGTCGGCTAGCGGGAGCTTGGAGCAGTTCTTC.

The chain is built from TRBV5-1 and TRBJ2-1, with TRBD1 as a possible D gene (5 bases). Trimming left V 3 bases short and J 4 bases short, with 8 bases between. The CDR3 length is 13 residues. Germline assignment: CDR1 SGHRS and CDR2 YFSETQ. The CDR3 is CASSSTEYNEQFF. Here the CDR3 DNA reads TGCGCCAGCAGCTCGACAGAATACAATGAGCAGTTCTTC.

The V and J genes are TRBV9 and TRBJ2-5; D ambiguous. CDR1 and CDR2 (germline): SGDLS, YYNGEE. The CDR3 has 16 residues. Trimming left V 0 bases short and J 7 bases short, with 19 bases between. CDR3 residues: CASSVAAISLGSTQYF. CDR3 in DNA: TGTGCCAGCAGCGTAGCGGCTATTTCTTTAGGGTCGACCCAGTACTTC.

This clonotype was found a few times. The rearrangement links TRBV12-3 or TRBV12-4 to TRBJ1-4, with 10 positions matching TRBD1. This CDR3 spans 14 amino acids. J gave up 5 bases and V 6 bases, and 3 bases lay outside the gene matches. CDR3 coding DNA: TGTGCCAGCAGATTGACAGGGGGCAATGAAAAACTGTTTTTT. Translation: CASRLTGGNEKLFF.